The 3 T cell receptor beta chains below were found in one sample sequenced in a study of response to subunit inactivated influenza vaccine. TCRdb fed the RT-PCR reads into MiXCR, producing one record per CDR3 protein. The sample yields roughly 670,000 distinct CDR3 sequences, 11% to 15% seen once. The input for sequencing was PBMCs from blood, taken roughly 15 days before vaccination. Source of these receptors: a man aged 50-59 years who received an inactivated influenza vaccine.

The chain links TRBV4-1 to TRBJ2-7, with 10 bases aligning to TRBD2. The CDR3 is made up of 15 amino acids. From germline, CDR1 is MGHRA and CDR2 YSYEKL. The V segment lost 4 bases and the J segment 3 bases; nucleotides outside the gene matches: 6. CDR3 sequence (DNA): TGCGCCAGCAGCCTGCAATCTAGCGGGGGCTACGAGCAGTACTTC. It codes for CASSLQSSGGYEQYF.

This clonotype was found a few times. The chain combines TRBV20-1 with TRBJ2-3; 10 nucleotides line up with TRBD2. The germline CDR1 and CDR2 sequences are DFQATT and SNEGSKA (reference sequence). The CDR3 sequence is 16 residues long. The J segment lost 1 base and the V segment lost 1 base, leaving 5 bases of the junction unmatched. The chain's CDR3 is CSARGPGTSGTDTQYF. As DNA, the CDR3 is TGCAGTGCTAGAGGGCCCGGGACTAGCGGCACAGATACGCAGTATTTT.

The chain carries TRBV20-1 and TRBJ2-2, with D perhaps being TRBD1 or TRBD2 (6 bases each). The ends were cut back, 1 base at V and 2 bases at J, with 11 bases in the middle. CDR1 and CDR2 from the germline V gene are DFQATT and SNEGSKA (reference sequence). CDR3 length equals 15 residues. This CDR3 is CSARVDGGNTGELFF. The CDR3 nucleotides read TGCAGTGCTAGAGTAGACGGGGGCAACACCGGGGAGCTGTTTTTT.